The clone carrying this T cell receptor (beta chain) was seen once. Its antigen remains unidentified. This sample is drawn from a study of STAT5B mutations in CD4+ large granular lymphocyte leukemia. Profiling relied on immunoSEQ multiplex PCR, and the TCRdb table lists in-frame clones only, not all of them. This sample has over 25,000 clones, with roughly 72% found just once. After removal of 8 bases from V and 3 bases from J, the junction contained 13 bases not matched to a gene. The germline CDR1 and CDR2 sequences are MDHEN and SYDVKM. The CDR3 covers 16 residues. Controls came from buffy coats of healthy blood donors. Notes on the study in general: 8/27 top patient clones versus 2/35 control clones were TRBV06-family. Data were not HLA-matched across samples.

Sequencing was performed on CD4+ T cells from blood buffy coats. The chain recombines TRBV28 with TRBJ2-7; TRBD1 aligns across 10 bases. The clonotype originates from a human donor in good health. The CDR3 nucleotides read TGTGCCAGCCTTTCTCCCCGGGACAGGGGAAGCTACGAGCAGTACTTC. Its translation: CASLSPRDRGSYEQYF. Drawing the rest from reference TRBV28 and TRBJ2-7, the complete variable domain is DVKVTQSSRYLVKRTGEKVFLECVQDMDHENMFWYRQDPGLGLRLIYFSYDVKMKEKGDIPEGYSVSREKKERFSLILESASTNQTSMYLCASLSPRDRGSYEQYFGPGTRLTVT.